This TCR beta chain was documented in a study of spatial heterogeneity in lung cancer. On the study more broadly: The library had UMIs, and each TCR and UMI pair averaged more than ten raw reads. General observations from the study: Mutation counts in tumors were tracked by counts of expanded intratumoral alpha and beta TCRs.

Concerning this clonotype itself: Its antigen is as yet unknown.

Indicated time point: sample taken at primary tumor resection. Sequencing of whole RNA from tumor, nontumor lung or frozen PBMC involved no sorting. Trimming at V came to 4 bases and at J to 7 bases, leaving 9 bases not matched to a gene. The germline CDR1 and CDR2 sequences are SEHNR and FQNEAQ (reference sequence). This CDR3 contains 16 residues. Every TCR cDNA molecule bore its own unique molecular identifier. TCRdb reanalysed the 5' RACE reads using MiXCR and keeps one entry per CDR3 protein. The sample contains about 30,000 distinct CDR3 sequences, more than 5.5% of which appear only once. The material was lung tumor tissue, obtained at surgery. The rearrangement links TRBV7-9 to TRBJ1-5; 11 bases align to TRBD1. The clonotype was recovered from a male donor with early-stage non-small cell lung cancer. CDR3 sequence (DNA): TGTGCCAGCAGCTCCTCCCGGGACAGGGGGGACCAGCCCCAGCATTTT. Amino acids: CASSSSRDRGDQPQHF.